One and the same sample provided the 11 T cell receptor beta chains below, sequenced in a study of early T cells in non-severe SARS-CoV-2 infection. TCRdb re-called the 5' RACE reads with MiXCR, one entry per CDR3 protein. The sample records 20,000 to 25,000 distinct CDR3 sequences, about 4.4% being singletons. Sequenced sample: whole blood. The receptors stem from an adult who was a healthcare worker with PCR-confirmed SARS-CoV-2 infection or an uninfected control (not recorded which).

Relative to its sample, this clonotype is medium-sized. This chain joins TRBV29-1 and TRBJ2-2; D not certain. The germline gives CDR1 SQVTM, CDR2 ANQGSEA. V was pared by 4 bases and J by 3 bases, with 6 bases between. The CDR3 is made up of 12 amino acids. The CDR3 is CSVVSYTGELFF. CDR3 bases: TGCAGCGTTGTATCTTACACCGGGGAGCTGTTTTTT.

This clonotype was detected only a few times. The chain employs TRBV6-5 and TRBJ2-3, with D tentatively TRBD1 or TRBD2 (5 bases each). Trimming stripped 2 bases from V and 2 bases from J, with 5 bases between. The CDR3 is made up of 13 amino acids. Germline V gene sequence: CDR1 MNHEY, CDR2 SVGAGI. DNA of the CDR3: TGTGCCAGCAGTTACGGGACCACAGATACGCAGTATTTT. As protein: CASSYGTTDTQYF.

This clonotype has ten or more counts. The chain combines TRBV7-3 with TRBJ2-2, with TRBD2 identical over 10 bases. The CDR3 contains 16 residues. Losses at the gene ends were 5 bases for V and 5 bases for J; bases not matched to a gene: 8. The germline V gene encodes CDR1 SGHTA and CDR2 FQGTGA. CDR3 residues: CASSRYSSGGTGELFF. CDR3 sequence (DNA): TGTGCCAGCAGCCGGTACTCTAGCGGGGGAACCGGGGAGCTGTTTTTT.

On this clonotype: A much larger clone lies a single base off, so this may be a read error. This CDR3 is missing its conserved last phenylalanine or tryptophan, likely due to a read error. J is TRBJ2-5 and V is TRBV11-2, with TRBD2 matching 13 bases. Trimming at V came to 2 bases and at J to 1 base, leaving 7 bases not matched to a gene. CDR1 and CDR2 (germline): SGHAT, FQNNGV. The CDR3 sequence is 18 residues long. In nucleotides, the CDR3 is TGTGCCAGCAGCTTACCCCGACTAGCGGGGGGCCTCCAAGAGACCCAGTACTAC. This sequence encodes CASSLPRLAGGLQETQYY.

This clonotype has at least ten counts. The V gene is TRBV5-1, the J gene TRBJ2-3, with TRBD1 as a possible D gene (5 bases). Between the trimmed V and J ends, which lost 0 bases and 1 base, there was a span of 15 bases. The germline V gene has CDR1 SGHRS and CDR2 YFSETQ. The CDR3 runs 17 residues. The CDR3 DNA is TGCGCCAGCAGCTTGGAGGGTAGGGTCAGGGGCACAGATACGCAGTATTTT. Encoded protein: CASSLEGRVRGTDTQYF.

This clonotype was counted only a few times. The chain combines TRBV4-1 with TRBJ2-7, with D perhaps matching TRBD2 (6 bases). This CDR3 region has 16 residues. The germline V gene encodes CDR1 MGHRA and CDR2 YSYEKL. V lost 3 bases to trimming and J lost 4 bases, with 19 bases between them. This chain's CDR3 is CASSQERTGTRYEQYF. The CDR3 DNA reads as TGCGCCAGCAGCCAGGAACGGACGGGGACTCGATACGAGCAGTACTTC.

This clonotype was picked up many times. This chain connects TRBV7-9 to TRBJ2-5; 11 bases are a match to TRBD2. This CDR3 is built from 15 residues. Germline V gene sequence: CDR1 SEHNR, CDR2 FQNEAQ (reference sequence). V lost 3 bases and J lost 3; bases outside the gene matches: 3. The CDR3 region has the DNA TGTGCCAGCAGCTTGACTAGCGGGGTAAAAGAGACCCAGTACTTC. Its translation: CASSLTSGVKETQYF.

This clonotype was observed many times. The chain couples TRBV6-1 to TRBJ2-2; possible D gene TRBD1, 6 bases. V shed 6 bases and J shed 1 base, with 9 bases lying between them. The V gene's germline CDR1 is MNHNS and CDR2 SASEGT. The CDR3 is made up of 14 amino acids. The CDR3 region is CASRNRENTGELFF. Written as DNA, the CDR3 is TGTGCCAGCAGAAACAGGGAGAACACCGGGGAGCTGTTTTTT.

The chain uses TRBV7-2 and TRBJ2-3, with D hard to call. There are 12 residues in the CDR3. Per germline, CDR1 SGHTA and CDR2 FQGNSA. Trimming took off 2 bases at V and 4 bases at J, with 4 bases between the two ends. The CDR3 nucleotides are TGTGCCAGCAGCTTAACGGCAGATACGCAGTATTTT. As protein: CASSLTADTQYF.

The V call is TRBV27, the J call TRBJ2-7, with 10 bases matching TRBD2. The V segment lost 6 bases and the J segment 0 bases; nucleotides outside the gene matches: 5. This CDR3 region has 15 residues. Germline V gene sequence: CDR1 MNHEY, CDR2 SMNVEV (reference sequence). CDR3 residues: CASRPGLAYSYEQYF. For the CDR3, the DNA is TGTGCCAGCAGACCGGGACTAGCGTACTCCTACGAGCAGTACTTC.

The rearrangement uses TRBV6-6 and TRBJ2-5; TRBD2 matches 12 bases. The CDR3 has 16 amino acids. Trimming took 5 bases from V and 0 from J; bases not matched to a gene: 4. Germline V gene lookup returns CDR1 MNHNY and CDR2 SVGAGI (reference sequence). The CDR3 is CASSPGTSGYQETQYF. The CDR3 DNA reads as TGTGCCAGCAGTCCCGGGACTAGCGGGTACCAAGAGACCCAGTACTTC.